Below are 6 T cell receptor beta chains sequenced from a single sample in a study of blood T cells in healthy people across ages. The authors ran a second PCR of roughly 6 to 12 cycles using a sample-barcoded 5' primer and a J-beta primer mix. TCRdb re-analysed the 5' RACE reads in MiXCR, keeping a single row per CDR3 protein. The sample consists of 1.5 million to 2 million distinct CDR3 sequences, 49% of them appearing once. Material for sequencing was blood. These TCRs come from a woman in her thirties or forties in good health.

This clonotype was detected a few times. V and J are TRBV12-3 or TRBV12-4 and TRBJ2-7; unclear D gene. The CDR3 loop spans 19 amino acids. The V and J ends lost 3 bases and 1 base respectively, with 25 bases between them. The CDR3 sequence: CASSFSLGSSTLLSYEQYF. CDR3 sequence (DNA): TGTGCCAGCAGTTTTTCGTTGGGCAGTTCGACCCTCCTTTCCTACGAGCAGTACTTC.

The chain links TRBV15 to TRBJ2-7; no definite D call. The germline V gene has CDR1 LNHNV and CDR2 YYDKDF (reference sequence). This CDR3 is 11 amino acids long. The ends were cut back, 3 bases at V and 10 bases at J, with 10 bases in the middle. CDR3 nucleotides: TGTGCCACCAGCAGCGGAACCATACAGTACTTC. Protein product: CATSSGTIQYF. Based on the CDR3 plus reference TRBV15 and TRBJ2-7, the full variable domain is DAMVIQNPRYQVTQFGKPVTLSCSQTLNHNVMYWYQQKSSQAPKLLFHYYDKDFNNEADTPDNFQSRRPNTSFCFLDIRSPGLGDTAMYLCATSSGTIQYFGPGTRLTVT.

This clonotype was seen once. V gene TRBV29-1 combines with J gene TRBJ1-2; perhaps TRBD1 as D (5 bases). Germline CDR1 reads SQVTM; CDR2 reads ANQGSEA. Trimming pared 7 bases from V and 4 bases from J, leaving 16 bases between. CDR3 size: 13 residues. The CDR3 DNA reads TGCAGCGCCTTCAATACAGGCGGCTATGGCTACACCTTC. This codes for CSAFNTGGYGYTF. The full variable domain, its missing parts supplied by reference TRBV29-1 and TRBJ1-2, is SAVISQKPSRDICQRGTSLTIQCQVDSQVTMMFWYRQQPGQSLTLIATANQGSEATYESGFVIDKFPISRPNLTFSTLTVSNMSPEDSSIYLCSAFNTGGYGYTFGSGTRLTVV.

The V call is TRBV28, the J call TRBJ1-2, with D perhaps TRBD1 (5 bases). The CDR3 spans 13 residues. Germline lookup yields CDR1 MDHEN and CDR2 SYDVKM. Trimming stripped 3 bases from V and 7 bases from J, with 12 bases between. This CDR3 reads CASSLGTQPGYTF. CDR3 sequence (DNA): TGTGCCAGCAGTTTGGGGACTCAGCCTGGCTACACCTTC.

For the CDR3, the DNA is TGCAGCGTTGCGGGACAGAGGGATGGCTACACCTTC. This gives the protein CSVAGQRDGYTF. This chain joins TRBV29-1 and TRBJ1-2; 7 bases line up with TRBD1. The CDR3 is made up of 12 amino acids. The V gene end was trimmed by 4 bases and the J gene end by 6 bases; junction bases not matched to a gene: 5. Germline values: CDR1 SQVTM, CDR2 ANQGSEA.

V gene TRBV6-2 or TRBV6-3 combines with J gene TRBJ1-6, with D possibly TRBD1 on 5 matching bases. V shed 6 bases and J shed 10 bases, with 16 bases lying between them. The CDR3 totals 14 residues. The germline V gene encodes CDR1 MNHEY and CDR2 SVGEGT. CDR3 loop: CASSYGGRLSPLHF. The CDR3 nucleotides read TGTGCCAGCAGCTATGGGGGTCGTCTCTCACCCCTCCACTTT.